This entry lists 29 T cell receptor beta chains sequenced from one sample in a study of T cell responses to AZD1222 COVID-19 vaccine. The protocol was immunoSEQ multiplex PCR, while the TCRdb copy is restricted to in-frame clones and leaves out a portion. This table has about 78,000 clones, roughly four fifths appearing once. Sequences were derived from peripheral blood, sampled on day 0 of AZD1222 vaccination. These receptors all stem from an adult in good health.

This chain uses TRBV6-1 with TRBJ2-1; D is uncertain. CDR3 length: 12 amino acids. V was shortened by 2 bases and J by 7 bases, with 6 bases between the two germline ends. Germline loops: CDR1 MNHNS, CDR2 SASEGT. In nucleotides, the CDR3 is TGTGCCAGCAGTGAATCCCTGAATGAGCAGTTCTTC. Amino acids: CASSESLNEQFF.

CDR3 sequence reads: CASSTGDTDTQYF. CDR3 DNA sequence: TGTGCCAGTAGTACAGGGGACACAGATACGCAGTATTTT. The chain employs TRBV19 and TRBJ2-3; the D gene is possibly TRBD1 (6 bases). Between the trimmed V and J ends, which lost 4 bases and 2 bases, there was a span of 7 bases. CDR3 length: 13 residues. Germline CDR1 is LNHDA and CDR2 is SQIVND (reference sequence).

The V gene is TRBV28, the J gene TRBJ2-1; 8 bases align to TRBD1. The CDR3 consists of 15 residues. Germline-derived CDR1 and CDR2 are MDHEN and SYDVKM. J was trimmed by 7 bases and V by 6 bases; bases with no gene match: 11. CDR3 DNA sequence: TGTGCCAGCAGGCCACAGGGGGTTCGAGGAAATGAGCAGTTCTTC. Its translation: CASRPQGVRGNEQFF.

This clone came up a few times. This rearrangement joins TRBV2 to TRBJ1-5; 8 bases fit TRBD1. From germline, CDR1 is SNHLY and CDR2 FYNNEI. There are 17 residues in the CDR3. Trimming cost V 4 bases and J 0 bases; bases outside gene matches: 8. CDR3 loop: CASSVSAGGNSNQPQHF. The CDR3, as DNA: TGTGCCAGCAGTGTTTCGGCAGGGGGCAATAGCAATCAGCCCCAGCATTTT.

The rearrangement links TRBV5-1 to TRBJ1-1; D is ambiguous. The CDR3 is 11 amino acids. Germline V gene sequence: CDR1 SGHRS, CDR2 YFSETQ. Trimming shortened V by 5 bases and J by 5 bases, and 7 bases separated the two germline ends. CDR3 residues: CASSSSTEAFF. The DNA for the CDR3 is TGCGCCAGCAGTTCGAGTACTGAAGCTTTCTTT.

The CDR3 DNA is TGTGCCAGCAGTTTGGACGGGGGGACTGAAGCTTTCTTT. This sequence encodes CASSLDGGTEAFF. V gene TRBV12-3 or TRBV12-4 combines with J gene TRBJ1-1, with D perhaps TRBD1 (5 bases). This CDR3 is built from 13 residues. Trimming took 3 bases from V and 5 from J, leaving 10 bases between them.

V and J are TRBV11-2 and TRBJ2-3, with TRBD2 identical over 10 bases. This CDR3 has 16 residues. Germline values: CDR1 SGHAT, CDR2 FQNNGV. After removal of 0 bases from V and 2 bases from J, the junction contained 2 bases not matched to a gene. Here the CDR3 reads CASSLELAGITDTQYF. The CDR3 DNA is TGTGCCAGCAGCTTAGAACTAGCGGGAATCACAGATACGCAGTATTTT. Filled out from reference TRBV11-2 and TRBJ2-3, the complete variable domain reads EAGVAQSPRYKIIEKRQSVAFWCNPISGHATLYWYQQILGQGPKLLIQFQNNGVVDDSQLPKDRFSAERLKGVDSTLKIQPAKLEDSAVYLCASSLELAGITDTQYFGPGTRLTVL.

This chain uses TRBV19 with TRBJ1-5; 8 bases are a match to TRBD1. Germline V gene sequence: CDR1 LNHDA, CDR2 SQIVND (reference sequence). Trimming removed 3 bases from V and 6 bases from J; junction bases left unmatched: 7. There are 15 residues in the CDR3. The CDR3 region is CASSIQTGDGQPQHF. The CDR3 DNA sequence: TGTGCCAGTAGTATCCAGACAGGGGACGGTCAGCCCCAGCATTTT.

The chain couples TRBV5-4 to TRBJ1-2; possibly TRBD1 for D (5 bases). Looked up from germline, CDR1 is SGHNT and CDR2 is YYREEE (reference sequence). The CDR3 is made up of 15 amino acids. Trimming took 2 bases from V and 5 from J, leaving 16 bases between them. The CDR3 spells CASSFAVTVPYGYTF. The DNA for the CDR3 is TGTGCCAGCAGCTTTGCGGTGACAGTCCCTTATGGCTACACCTTC.

This clone has just one count. In DNA, the CDR3 is TGTGCCAGTAGTATTCCACCCAGCAGCCTCTATGGCTACACCTTC. Translated: CASSIPPSSLYGYTF. The V gene is TRBV19, the J gene TRBJ1-2; D call uncertain. V was trimmed by 3 bases and J by 4 bases, leaving 15 bases between them. The V gene's germline CDR1 is LNHDA and CDR2 SQIVND (reference sequence). The CDR3 has 15 residues.

The chain couples TRBV18 to TRBJ2-7; 10 nucleotides line up with TRBD1. The junction had 8 bases not matched to a gene; V was cut back by 4 bases and J by 5 bases. The V gene's germline CDR1 is KGHSH and CDR2 LQKENI. This CDR3 spans 15 amino acids. CDR3 DNA sequence: TGTGCCAGCTCACTCGGGGACAGGGGATTTGACGAGCAGTACTTC. It encodes CASSLGDRGFDEQYF.

The V and J genes are TRBV7-9 and TRBJ2-5; the D gene is possibly TRBD2 (5 bases). V lost 1 base, J lost 1 base, and 10 bases lay in between. Germline-derived CDR1 and CDR2 are SEHNR and FQNEAQ (reference sequence). The length of the CDR3 is 15 residues. The CDR3 region is CASSLGSSSQETQYF. CDR3 DNA sequence: TGTGCCAGCAGCTTAGGGTCTAGCAGCCAAGAGACCCAGTACTTC.

This chain links TRBV2 with TRBJ2-1, with TRBD1 identical over 9 bases. Losses at the gene ends were 6 bases for V and 6 bases for J; bases not matched to a gene: 9. Germline CDR1 and CDR2: SNHLY and FYNNEI. This CDR3 region has 15 residues. The DNA for the CDR3 is TGTGCCAGCAGGGGGTGGACAGGGGCCCCCAATGAGCAGTTCTTC. Its translation: CASRGWTGAPNEQFF.

V gene TRBV7-9 combines with J gene TRBJ2-5; TRBD1 aligns across 7 bases. J gave up 5 bases and V 5 bases, and 8 bases lay outside the gene matches. CDR1 SEHNR and CDR2 FQNEAQ come from the germline V gene (reference sequence). CDR3 length equals 14 residues. The CDR3, as DNA: TGTGCCAGCAGCCCCTTAGACAGGGAGGAGACCCAGTACTTC. The encoded protein is CASSPLDREETQYF.

V gene TRBV5-6 combines with J gene TRBJ2-2; 10 nucleotides line up with TRBD2. This CDR3 spans 16 amino acids. V was pared by 2 bases and J by 4 bases, with 5 bases of the junction left unmatched. CDR1 is SGHDT, CDR2 YYEEEE, per germline. CDR3 loop: CASSLAGGPSTGELFF. CDR3 coding DNA: TGTGCCAGCAGCTTAGCGGGAGGGCCGAGCACCGGGGAGCTGTTTTTT. The complete variable domain, with remaining parts taken from reference TRBV5-6 and TRBJ2-2, reads DAGVTQSPTHLIKTRGQQVTLRCSPKSGHDTVSWYQQALGQGPQFIFQYYEEEERQRGNFPDRFSGHQFPNYSSELNVNALLLGDSALYLCASSLAGGPSTGELFFGEGSRLTVL.

V is TRBV19 and J is TRBJ1-1, with D hard to call. Trimming cost V 7 bases and J 1 base, with 10 bases left between them. The CDR3 sequence is 13 residues long. Germline CDR1 reads LNHDA; CDR2 reads SQIVND (reference sequence). CDR3 protein: CASKFRGNTEAFF. In nucleotides, the CDR3 is TGTGCCAGTAAATTTCGGGGGAACACTGAAGCTTTCTTT.

In this sample, this clone turned up once. The V call is TRBV3-1 (or the pseudogene TRBV3-2), the J call TRBJ2-1; D gene uncertain. CDR1 and CDR2 from the germline V gene are LGHDT and YNNKEL (reference sequence). The CDR3 is 18 residues long. V was shortened by 2 bases and J by 0 bases, with 17 bases between the two germline ends. CDR3 sequence: CASSQFILDVDSYNEQFF. The CDR3, as DNA: TGTGCCAGCAGCCAATTTATCCTCGACGTAGACTCCTACAATGAGCAGTTCTTC.

The chain is built from TRBV3-1 (or the pseudogene TRBV3-2) and TRBJ1-6; no reliable D call. This CDR3 comprises 14 residues. CDR1 and CDR2 from the germline V gene are LGHDT and YNNKEL (reference sequence). The V end lost 3 bases, the J end lost 3 bases, and 6 bases lay between the germline ends. The CDR3 DNA is TGTGCCAGCAGCCAGGGTCGCTATAATTCACCCCTCCACTTT. Translating gives CASSQGRYNSPLHF.

V gene TRBV9 combines with J gene TRBJ2-2; 10 bases match TRBD2. The CDR3 runs 19 residues. Trimming at V came to 4 bases and at J to 7 bases, leaving 19 bases not matched to a gene. Germline V gene sequence: CDR1 SGDLS, CDR2 YYNGEE. The CDR3 DNA is TGTGCCAGCAGCCCCCAGTGGATAAGCGGGAGGGCCTGGCACGGGGAGCTGTTTTTT. Its translation is CASSPQWISGRAWHGELFF.

The J gene is TRBJ2-1, the V gene TRBV5-1, with 10 bases identical to TRBD1. CDR3 length: 16 residues. The germline V gene has CDR1 SGHRS and CDR2 YFSETQ. The J segment lost 8 bases and the V segment lost 0 bases, leaving 8 bases of the junction unmatched. This CDR3 is CASSLAGGQGSDEQFF. CDR3 nucleotides: TGCGCCAGCAGCTTGGCCGGGGGACAGGGGAGCGATGAGCAGTTCTTC. The full variable domain, with the rest looked up from reference TRBV5-1 and TRBJ2-1, is KAGVTQTPRYLIKTRGQQVTLSCSPISGHRSVSWYQQTPGQGLQFLFEYFSETQRNKGNFPGRFSGRQFSNSRSEMNVSTLELGDSALYLCASSLAGGQGSDEQFFGPGTRLTVL.

The chain has TRBV7-9 and TRBJ2-7, with 8 bases aligning to TRBD2. Germline CDR1 reads SEHNR; CDR2 reads FQNEAQ (reference sequence). The trim removed 1 base at V and 6 bases at J, leaving 5 bases unmatched. CDR3 size: 14 residues. For the CDR3, the DNA is TGTGCCAGCAGCTTAGAAGGGACTAGTCTCGAGCAGTACTTC. It specifies CASSLEGTSLEQYF.

The rearrangement joins TRBV7-3 to TRBJ2-4; the D call may be TRBD1 or TRBD2 (5 bases each). Germline CDR1 SGHTA, CDR2 FQGTGA. V shed 3 bases and J shed 1 base, with 22 bases lying between them. The CDR3 runs to 19 residues. As DNA, the CDR3 is TGTGCCAGCAGCTTCCGGGGCCTTTTGAATGAAAGTGCCAAAAACATTCAGTACTTC. Amino acids: CASSFRGLLNESAKNIQYF.

The rearrangement joins TRBV12-3 or TRBV12-4 to TRBJ1-2; 7 bases line up with TRBD1. V gave up 6 bases and J gave up 7 bases; unmatched junction bases: 8. CDR3 size: 13 residues. The CDR3 is CASSPKQGSGYTF. The DNA of the CDR3 is TGTGCCAGCAGCCCAAAACAGGGGAGTGGCTACACCTTC.

The rearrangement uses TRBV15 and TRBJ2-2, with 7 bases identical to TRBD2. The CDR3 is 18 residues long. Germline lookup yields CDR1 LNHNV and CDR2 YYDKDF (reference sequence). Trimming at V came to 0 bases and at J to 5 bases, leaving 12 bases not matched to a gene. CDR3 sequence reads: CATSRDWAGVPGTGELFF. The CDR3 DNA reads TGTGCCACCAGCAGAGATTGGGCGGGAGTCCCGGGGACCGGGGAGCTGTTTTTT.

V usage is TRBV5-4 and J usage is TRBJ2-7; 7 nucleotides align to TRBD2. Germline values: CDR1 SGHNT, CDR2 YYREEE (reference sequence). The V gene end was trimmed by 3 bases and the J gene end by 4 bases; junction bases not matched to a gene: 1. The CDR3 sequence is 12 residues long. CDR3 in amino acids: CASSWGGYEQYF. The CDR3 DNA is TGTGCCAGCAGCTGGGGGGGGTACGAGCAGTACTTC.

The chain employs TRBV27 and TRBJ1-4; D uncertain. This CDR3 region has 14 residues. V lost 5 bases, J lost 7 bases, and 14 bases lay in between. CDR1 and CDR2 (germline): MNHEY, SMNVEV (reference sequence). The CDR3 region is CASSPDIWGEKLFF. CDR3 coding DNA: TGTGCCAGCAGTCCCGACATATGGGGTGAAAAACTGTTTTTT.

This chain links TRBV6-2 or TRBV6-3 with TRBJ1-1; the match to TRBD1 covers 7 bases. V shed 0 bases, J shed 4 bases, and the junction held 5 bases outside the gene matches. The CDR3 is 15 residues long. CDR1 and CDR2 (germline): MNHEY, SVGEGT. CDR3 nucleotide sequence: TGTGCCAGCAGTTACTCCCCAGGGGGTGGCACTGAAGCTTTCTTT. It specifies CASSYSPGGGTEAFF.

The chain carries TRBV3-1 (or the pseudogene TRBV3-2) and TRBJ2-7; possibly TRBD1 for D (6 bases). The germline V and J ends were trimmed by 2 bases and 8 bases, with 16 bases remaining between them. The CDR3 runs to 14 residues. Germline CDR1 LGHDT, CDR2 YNNKEL (reference sequence). The CDR3: CASSQLDSLGQQYF. Written as DNA, the CDR3 is TGTGCCAGCAGCCAACTGGACAGCCTCGGGCAGCAGTACTTC.

The chain employs TRBV18 and TRBJ2-7; a weak D match, TRBD1 (6 bases). Trimming took off 7 bases at V and 5 bases at J, with 18 bases between the two ends. The CDR3 is made up of 14 amino acids. Germline V lookup: CDR1 KGHSH, CDR2 LQKENI. In DNA, the CDR3 is TGTGCCAGCTTCTCCGGGACAACAGGAAACGAGCAGTACTTC. Translating gives CASFSGTTGNEQYF.